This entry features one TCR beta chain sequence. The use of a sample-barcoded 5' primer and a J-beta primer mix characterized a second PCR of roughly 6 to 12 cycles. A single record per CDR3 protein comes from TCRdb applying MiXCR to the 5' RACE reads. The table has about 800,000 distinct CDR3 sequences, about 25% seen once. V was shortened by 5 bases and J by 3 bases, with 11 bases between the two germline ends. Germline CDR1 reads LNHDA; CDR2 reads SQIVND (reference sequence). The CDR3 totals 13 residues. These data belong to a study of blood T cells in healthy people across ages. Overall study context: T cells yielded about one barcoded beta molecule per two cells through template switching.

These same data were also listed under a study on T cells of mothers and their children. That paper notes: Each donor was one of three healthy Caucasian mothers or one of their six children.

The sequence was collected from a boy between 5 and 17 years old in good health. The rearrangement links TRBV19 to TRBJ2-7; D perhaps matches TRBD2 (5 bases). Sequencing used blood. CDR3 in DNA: TGTGCCAGTAGTGTAGCGCGGAACTACGAGCAGTACTTC. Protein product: CASSVARNYEQYF. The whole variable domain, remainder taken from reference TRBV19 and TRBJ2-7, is DGGITQSPKYLFRKEGQNVTLSCEQNLNHDAMYWYRQDPGQGLRLIYYSQIVNDFQKGDIAEGYSVSREKKESFPLTVTSAQKNPTAFYLCASSVARNYEQYFGPGTRLTVT.